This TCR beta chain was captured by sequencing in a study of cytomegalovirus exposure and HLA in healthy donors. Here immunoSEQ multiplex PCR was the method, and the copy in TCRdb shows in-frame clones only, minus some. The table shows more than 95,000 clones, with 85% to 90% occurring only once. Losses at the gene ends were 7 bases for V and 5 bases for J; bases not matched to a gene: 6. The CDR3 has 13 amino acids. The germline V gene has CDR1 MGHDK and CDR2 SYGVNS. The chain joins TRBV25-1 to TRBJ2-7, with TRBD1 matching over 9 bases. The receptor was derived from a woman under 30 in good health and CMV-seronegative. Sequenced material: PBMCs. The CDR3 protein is CASIRDRVNEQYF. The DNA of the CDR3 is TGTGCCAGCATTCGGGACAGGGTTAACGAGCAGTACTTC.